What follows are 16 T cell receptor beta chains derived from one specimen sequenced in a study of molecular identifiers for immune sequencing clone quantification. TCRdb reanalysed the PCR reads using MiXCR and keeps one entry per CDR3 protein. The profile shows 53,000 or so distinct CDR3 sequences, just over 35% of them singletons. Sequenced sample: naive CD8+ T cells from blood, with Jurkat cell RNA spiked in. Documented subset: FACS-sorted CD8+CD4-CCR7+CD45RA+ naive T cells. The origin of the receptors is a human donor in good health. Some libraries in this study had Jurkat cell RNA spiked in.

As regards this clonotype: Mismatch with germline at one junction end may stem from a read error. The rearrangement uses TRBV6-1 and TRBJ2-5; TRBD1 matches 7 bases. This CDR3 is built from 16 residues. Germline loops: CDR1 MNHNS, CDR2 SASEGT. The CDR3: CASSEVPGQYQEPQYF. The CDR3 region has the DNA TGTGCCAGCAGTGAAGTTCCGGGACAGTACCAAGAGCCCCAGTACTTC.

The rearrangement links TRBV20-1 to TRBJ2-2; D not resolved. CDR3 length: 15 residues. Germline CDR1 is DFQATT and CDR2 is SNEGSKA (reference sequence). Between the trimmed V and J ends, which lost 3 bases and 0 bases, there was a span of 11 bases. In DNA, the CDR3 is TGCAGTGCTAGCGGTGTAGGAACGAACACCGGGGAGCTGTTTTTT. Protein: CSASGVGTNTGELFF.

The gene calls are TRBV19 and TRBJ2-2; D is ambiguous. V shed 1 base and J shed 6 bases, with 3 bases lying between them. CDR1 is LNHDA and CDR2 is SQIVND in the germline V gene (reference sequence). The CDR3 contains 12 residues. The CDR3 sequence is CASSIGPGELFF. CDR3 sequence (DNA): TGTGCCAGTAGTATAGGTCCCGGGGAGCTGTTTTTT.

The chain combines TRBV12-3 or TRBV12-4 with TRBJ2-5; TRBD1 matches at 7 bases. This CDR3 contains 14 residues. J was trimmed by 3 bases and V by 7 bases; bases with no gene match: 8. Written as DNA, the CDR3 is TGTGCCAGCAAGAGGACAGGCCATGAAGAGACCCAGTACTTC. It codes for CASKRTGHEETQYF.

The J gene is TRBJ2-3, the V gene TRBV9; weak D call: TRBD2 (6 bases). Germline lookup yields CDR1 SGDLS and CDR2 YYNGEE. Trimming removed 0 bases from V and 0 bases from J, with 11 bases in between. This CDR3 spans 16 amino acids. In DNA form, the CDR3 reads TGTGCCAGCAGCGTAGGTCGGGGGTATAGCACAGATACGCAGTATTTT. Translating it yields CASSVGRGYSTDTQYF. Supplemented by reference TRBV9 and TRBJ2-3, the full variable domain reads DSGVTQTPKHLITATGQRVTLRCSPRSGDLSVYWYQQSLDQGLQFLIQYYNGEERAKGNILERFSAQQFPDLHSELNLSSLELGDSALYFCASSVGRGYSTDTQYFGPGTRLTVL.

This clonotype came up a few times. This chain joins TRBV27 and TRBJ2-7; the D is unclear. Germline-derived CDR1 and CDR2 are MNHEY and SMNVEV (reference sequence). This CDR3 region has 14 residues. Trimming removed 1 base from V and 5 bases from J, with 12 bases in between. This chain's CDR3 is CASSLYGRVDEQYF. CDR3 DNA sequence: TGTGCCAGCAGTTTATATGGACGGGTCGACGAGCAGTACTTC.

This clonotype was seen ten or more times. The J gene is TRBJ2-1, the V gene TRBV29-1; 10 bases are shared with TRBD1. J was trimmed by 4 bases and V by 7 bases; bases with no gene match: 7. This CDR3 region has 14 residues. Germline lookup yields CDR1 SQVTM and CDR2 ANQGSEA. The CDR3 is CSASGGQGYNEQFF. CDR3 nucleotide sequence: TGCAGCGCCTCTGGGGGACAGGGGTACAATGAGCAGTTCTTC.

This clonotype occurred many times. The rearrangement uses TRBV28 and TRBJ2-5; 7 nucleotides match TRBD1. CDR1 is MDHEN, CDR2 SYDVKM, per germline. There are 13 residues in the CDR3. V was pared by 5 bases and J by 5 bases, with 5 bases of the junction left unmatched. This chain's CDR3 is CASSERGLETQYF. For the CDR3, the DNA is TGTGCCAGCAGTGAAAGGGGGCTGGAGACCCAGTACTTC.

This clonotype has ten or more counts. J is TRBJ1-1 and V is TRBV28, with D perhaps matching TRBD1 (5 bases). V was pared by 0 bases and J by 1 base, with 6 bases between. Germline CDR1 MDHEN, CDR2 SYDVKM. The CDR3 totals 14 residues. The CDR3 DNA sequence: TGTGCCAGCAGTTTATGGCAGGGGAACACTGAAGCTTTCTTT. Its protein product is CASSLWQGNTEAFF.

With respect to this clonotype: At one end, the junction sequence differs from germline, possibly due to a read error. This chain links TRBV4-3 with TRBJ2-7; TRBD1 aligns across 7 bases. The CDR3 loop spans 13 amino acids. The V gene's germline CDR1 is LGHNA and CDR2 YSLEER. The CDR3 bases are TGCGCCTGCAGCCAGGGGGTGGGTAGCGAGCAGTACTTC. It encodes CACSQGVGSEQYF.

This sequence joins TRBV12-3 or TRBV12-4 and TRBJ2-1, with D tentatively TRBD2 (6 bases). V gave up 6 bases and J gave up 6 bases, with 15 bases separating them. CDR3 length equals 14 residues. CDR3 residues: CASSTDYGPNEQFF. DNA of the CDR3: TGTGCCAGCAGCACGGACTACGGGCCCAATGAGCAGTTCTTC.

The sample holds many counts of this clonotype. V gene TRBV12-3 or TRBV12-4 combines with J gene TRBJ2-1, with 11 bases fitting TRBD2. The CDR3 covers 14 residues. After removal of 5 bases from V and 6 bases from J, the junction contained 3 bases not matched to a gene. The CDR3 reads CASSTSGSPNEQFF. The CDR3 coding sequence is TGTGCCAGCAGTACTAGCGGGAGCCCCAATGAGCAGTTCTTC.

V gene TRBV11-2 combines with J gene TRBJ2-7; TRBD1 might be the D (6 bases). Germline CDR1 and CDR2: SGHAT and FQNNGV. Trimming took 2 bases from V and 0 from J, leaving 14 bases between them. This CDR3 is 16 amino acids long. The CDR3 DNA reads as TGTGCCAGCAGCTTATTAGGGGGACGTGTCTCCTACGAGCAGTACTTC. Translation gives CASSLLGGRVSYEQYF.

This rearrangement joins TRBV28 to TRBJ2-5; D is ambiguous. Between the trimmed V and J ends, which lost 1 base and 3 bases, there was a span of 12 bases. This CDR3 has 15 amino acids. CDR1 MDHEN and CDR2 SYDVKM come from the germline V gene. The CDR3 is CASSLFLGLEETQYF. The CDR3 region has the DNA TGTGCCAGCAGTTTATTTCTAGGGCTTGAAGAGACCCAGTACTTC.

The chain has TRBV28 and TRBJ1-5; unclear D gene. CDR1 and CDR2 from the germline V gene are MDHEN and SYDVKM. The CDR3 runs 14 residues. Trimming removed 3 bases at V and 5 bases at J, with 11 bases between. This CDR3 is CASSLEGPDQPQHF. As DNA, the CDR3 is TGTGCCAGCAGTTTGGAGGGCCCGGATCAGCCCCAGCATTTT.

The rearrangement links TRBV28 to TRBJ2-1, with 8 bases aligning to TRBD1. From germline, CDR1 is MDHEN and CDR2 SYDVKM. V was clipped by 1 base and J by 7 bases; unmatched bases: 6. The length of the CDR3 is 15 residues. The CDR3 sequence: CASSLYRGVVNEQFF. The CDR3 coding sequence is TGTGCCAGCAGTTTATACAGGGGGGTTGTGAATGAGCAGTTCTTC.